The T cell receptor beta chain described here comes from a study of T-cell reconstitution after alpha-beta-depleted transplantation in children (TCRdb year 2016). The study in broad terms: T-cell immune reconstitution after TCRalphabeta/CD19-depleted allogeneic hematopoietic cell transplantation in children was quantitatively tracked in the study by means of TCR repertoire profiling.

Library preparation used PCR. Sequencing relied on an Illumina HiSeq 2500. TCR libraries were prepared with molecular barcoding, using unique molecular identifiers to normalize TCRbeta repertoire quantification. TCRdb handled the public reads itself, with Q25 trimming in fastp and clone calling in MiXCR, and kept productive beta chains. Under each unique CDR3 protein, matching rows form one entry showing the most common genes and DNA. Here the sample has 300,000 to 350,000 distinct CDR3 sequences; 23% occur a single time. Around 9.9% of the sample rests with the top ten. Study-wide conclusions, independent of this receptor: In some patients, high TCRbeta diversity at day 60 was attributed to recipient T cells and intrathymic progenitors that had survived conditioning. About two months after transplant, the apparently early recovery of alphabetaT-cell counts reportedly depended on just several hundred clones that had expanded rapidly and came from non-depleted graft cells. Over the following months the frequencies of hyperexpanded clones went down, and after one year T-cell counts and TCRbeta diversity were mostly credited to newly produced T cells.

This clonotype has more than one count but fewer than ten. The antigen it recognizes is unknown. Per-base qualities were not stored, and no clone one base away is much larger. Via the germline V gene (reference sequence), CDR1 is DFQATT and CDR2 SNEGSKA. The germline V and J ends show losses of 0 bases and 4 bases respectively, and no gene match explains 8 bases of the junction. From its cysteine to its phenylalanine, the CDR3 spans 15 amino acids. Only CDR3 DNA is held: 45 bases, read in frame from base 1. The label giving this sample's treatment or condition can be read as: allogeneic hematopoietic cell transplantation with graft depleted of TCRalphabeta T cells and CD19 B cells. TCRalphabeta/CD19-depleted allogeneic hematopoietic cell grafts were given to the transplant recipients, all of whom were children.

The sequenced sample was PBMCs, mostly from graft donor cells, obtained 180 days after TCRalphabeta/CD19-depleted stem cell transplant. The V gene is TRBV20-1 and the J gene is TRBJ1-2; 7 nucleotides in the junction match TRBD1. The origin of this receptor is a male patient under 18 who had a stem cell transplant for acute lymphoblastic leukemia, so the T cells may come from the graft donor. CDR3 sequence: CSARDAGTEAYGYTF. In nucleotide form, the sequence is TGCAGTGCTAGAGATGCCGGGACAGAGGCCTATGGCTACACCTTC.